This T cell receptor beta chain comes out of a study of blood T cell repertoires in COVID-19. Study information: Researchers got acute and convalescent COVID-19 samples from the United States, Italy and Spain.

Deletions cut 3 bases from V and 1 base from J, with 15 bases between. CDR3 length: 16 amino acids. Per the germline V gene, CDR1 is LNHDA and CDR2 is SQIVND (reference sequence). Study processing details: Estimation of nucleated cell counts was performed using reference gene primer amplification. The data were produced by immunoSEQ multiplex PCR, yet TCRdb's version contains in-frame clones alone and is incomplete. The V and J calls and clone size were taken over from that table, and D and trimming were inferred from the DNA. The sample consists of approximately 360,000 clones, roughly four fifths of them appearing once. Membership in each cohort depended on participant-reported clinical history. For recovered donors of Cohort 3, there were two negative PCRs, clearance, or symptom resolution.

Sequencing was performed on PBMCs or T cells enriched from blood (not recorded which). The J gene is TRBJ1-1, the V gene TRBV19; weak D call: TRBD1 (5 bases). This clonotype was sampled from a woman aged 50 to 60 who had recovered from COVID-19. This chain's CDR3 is CASSIPLARANTEAFF. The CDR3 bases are TGTGCCAGTAGTATCCCATTGGCCAGGGCGAACACTGAAGCTTTCTTT.